This entry describes one T cell receptor (beta chain). This CDR3 has 15 amino acids. Germline CDR1 SGHRS, CDR2 YFSETQ. Trimming cost V 0 bases and J 5 bases; bases outside gene matches: 5. The entry originates in a study of T cell changes during pregnancy in multiple sclerosis. Only in-frame clones appear in the TCRdb table, and some are missing; sequencing was by immunoSEQ multiplex PCR. The sample has approximately 57,000 clones, just over 90% seen once. This chain joins TRBV5-1 and TRBJ1-1; 9 bases are a match to TRBD1. Sequenced here: CD4+ T cells from peripheral blood mononuclear cells, sampled in the second trimester of pregnancy. The receptor was derived from a female donor with multiple sclerosis, enrolled in a pregnancy study. CDR3 sequence: CASSLGGQGGTEAFF. The CDR3 coding sequence is TGCGCCAGCAGCTTGGGGGGACAGGGAGGAACTGAAGCTTTCTTT.